This T cell receptor (beta chain) was observed in a study of T cells after yellow fever vaccination (dated by TCRdb to between 2018 and 2021). Background on the whole study: The SMART-Seq v4 Ultra Low Input RNA kit was used to prepare libraries from fractions with low cell numbers. To track T-cell clones before and after primary and booster YFV17D yellow fever vaccination, bulk TCR alpha and beta repertoires were sequenced longitudinally. The cohort comprised two healthy male donors, one aged 18 to 30 and one aged 30 to 40 years. Blood samples were taken at several timepoints before and after primary and secondary immunization, and bulk PBMC replicates and cell subsets were isolated. Study-level results and caveats: After the booster, most of the clones that had expanded following primary vaccination were detected again (about 95% of CD4 and more than 85% of CD8), which suggests that memory was broadly maintained. Compared with the primary T-cell response, the secondary T-cell response was weaker but faster, peaking on day 5 rather than day 15. FACS-sorted repertoires could contain abundant contaminating clonotypes from the bulk population, so computational filtering was required. Because the study included only a couple of donors, the extent to which the findings can be generalized is limited. A small share of clonotypes occurred in both CD4 and CD8 compartments, likely arising from convergent recombination.

For sequencing, an Illumina NovaSeq 6000 was employed. TCR cDNA was synthesized by 5'RACE template switching, through which a universal primer site and unique molecular identifiers were introduced. Priming for cDNA synthesis came from both the TCR alpha and TCR beta constant segments. Library amplification involved two PCR steps, and the second step added sample barcodes and sequencing adapters. Sequencing of the libraries was done on either Illumina HiSeq 2500 (2x100 bp) or NovaSeq (2x150 bp). Processing in the source paper ran as follows. Reads were demultiplexed and collapsed into UMI consensus sequences with MIGEC, and V(D)J alignment was performed with MiXCR. Vaccine-responding clonotypes were identified with edgeR using replicate PBMC samples, with FDR below 0.01 and a log2 fold change above 5 up to day 15 being required. Each bulk clonotype was labeled CD4 or CD8 based on which sequenced repertoire, CD4 or CD8, contained the clonotype at higher abundance. TCRdb reworked the public reads: Q25 trimming with fastp, MiXCR clone assembly, productive beta chains retained. Each CDR3 protein gets just one entry, which takes the most common genes and DNA from the rows behind it. The V and J calls reflect TCRdb's pipeline rather than the authors' work. The sample includes just over 250,000 distinct CDR3 sequences, with about 5.2% observed a single time. Around 3.5% of the sample is held by the ten biggest clonotypes.

This clonotype was observed at least ten times. Its target antigen remains unknown. No base quality information exists; no much larger clone differs at one position. What the treatment or condition label conveys for this sample: live attenuated yellow fever vaccine strain. A standard Ficoll-Paque protocol was used to isolate PBMCs from peripheral blood. CD4 and CD8 T-cell fractions were isolated with Dynabeads CD4 and CD8 positive selection kits. TriZol was used to extract RNA from bulk PBMCs, CD4 and CD8 fractions, and dextramer-positive and dextramer-negative fractions. Spanning cysteine to phenylalanine, the CDR3 consists of 18 amino acids. The CDR3 DNA has 54 bases and is translated from base 1. For CDR1 and CDR2, the germline V gene (reference sequence) lists SGHKS and YYEKEE. The V and J ends are trimmed by 4 bases and 0 bases, leaving 19 bases between them.

This TCR derives from a man between 18 and 29 years old who received the YFV17D yellow fever vaccine. The sample consisted of CD4+ T cells sorted from PBMCs, taken on the day of the yellow fever booster vaccination. The chain was built from TRBV5-5 and TRBJ2-2, with the D segment identity uncertain. This receptor carries the CDR3 CASSPPHGRNSNTGELFF. The DNA sequence follows: TGTGCCAGCAGCCCCCCCCACGGCAGGAACTCGAACACCGGGGAGCTGTTTTTT.